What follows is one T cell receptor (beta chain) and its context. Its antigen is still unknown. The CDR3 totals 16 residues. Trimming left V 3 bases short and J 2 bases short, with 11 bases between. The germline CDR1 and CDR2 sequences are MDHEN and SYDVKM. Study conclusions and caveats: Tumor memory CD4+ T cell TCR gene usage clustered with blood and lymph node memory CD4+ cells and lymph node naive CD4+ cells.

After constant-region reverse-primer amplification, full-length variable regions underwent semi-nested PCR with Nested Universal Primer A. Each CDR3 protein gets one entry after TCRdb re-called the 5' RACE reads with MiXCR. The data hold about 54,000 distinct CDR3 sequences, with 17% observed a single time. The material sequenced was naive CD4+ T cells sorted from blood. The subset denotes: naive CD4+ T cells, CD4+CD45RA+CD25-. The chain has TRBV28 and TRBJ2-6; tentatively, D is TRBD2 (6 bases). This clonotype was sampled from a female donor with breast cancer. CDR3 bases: TGTGCCAGCAGTTTTTCAGGAGGGACTGGGGCCAACGTCCTGACTTTC. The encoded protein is CASSFSGGTGANVLTF.